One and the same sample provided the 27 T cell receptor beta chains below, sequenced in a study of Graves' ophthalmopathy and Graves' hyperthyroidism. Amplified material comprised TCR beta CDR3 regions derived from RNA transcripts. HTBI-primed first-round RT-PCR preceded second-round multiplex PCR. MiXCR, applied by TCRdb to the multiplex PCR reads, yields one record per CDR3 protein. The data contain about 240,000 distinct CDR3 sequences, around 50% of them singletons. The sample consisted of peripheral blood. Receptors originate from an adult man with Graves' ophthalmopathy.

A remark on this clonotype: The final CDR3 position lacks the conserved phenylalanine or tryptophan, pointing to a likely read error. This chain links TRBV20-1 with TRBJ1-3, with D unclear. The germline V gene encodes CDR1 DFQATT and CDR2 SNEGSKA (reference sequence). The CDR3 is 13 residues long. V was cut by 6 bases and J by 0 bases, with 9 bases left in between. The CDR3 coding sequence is TGCAGTGCGTGGGCCCCCTCTGGAAACACCATATATTCT. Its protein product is CSAWAPSGNTIYS.

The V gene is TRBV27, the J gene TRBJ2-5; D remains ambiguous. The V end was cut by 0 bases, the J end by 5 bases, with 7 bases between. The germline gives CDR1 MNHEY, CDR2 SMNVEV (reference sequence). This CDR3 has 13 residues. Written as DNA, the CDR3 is TGTGCCAGCAGTTTATCAGTCGGGGAGACCCAGTACTTC. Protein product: CASSLSVGETQYF.

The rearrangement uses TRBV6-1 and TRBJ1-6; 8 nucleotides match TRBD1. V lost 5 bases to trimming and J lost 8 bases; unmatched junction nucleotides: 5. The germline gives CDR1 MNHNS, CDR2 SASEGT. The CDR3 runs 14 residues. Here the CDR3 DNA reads TGTGCCAGCAGTATGGACAGGGACTATTCACCCCTCCACTTT. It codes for CASSMDRDYSPLHF.

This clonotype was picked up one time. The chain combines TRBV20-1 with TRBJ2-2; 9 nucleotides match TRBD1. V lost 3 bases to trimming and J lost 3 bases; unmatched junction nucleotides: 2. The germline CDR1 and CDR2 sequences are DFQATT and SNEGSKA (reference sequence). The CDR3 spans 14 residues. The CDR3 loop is CSARRQGDTGELFF. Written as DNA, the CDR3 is TGCAGTGCTAGGAGACAGGGGGACACCGGGGAGCTGTTTTTT.

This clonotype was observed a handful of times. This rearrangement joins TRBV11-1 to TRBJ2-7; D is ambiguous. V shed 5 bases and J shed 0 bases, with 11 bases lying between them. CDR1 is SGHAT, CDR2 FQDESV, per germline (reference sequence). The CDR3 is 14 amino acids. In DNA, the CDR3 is TGTGCCAGCAGCCCATCTATAAACTCCTACGAGCAGTACTTC. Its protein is CASSPSINSYEQYF.

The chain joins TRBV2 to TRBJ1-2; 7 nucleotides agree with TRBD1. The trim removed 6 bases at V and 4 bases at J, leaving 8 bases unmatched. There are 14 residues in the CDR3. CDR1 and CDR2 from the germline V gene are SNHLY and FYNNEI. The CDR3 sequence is CASSDRAWGYGYTF. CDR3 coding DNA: TGTGCCAGCAGCGACAGGGCTTGGGGCTATGGCTACACCTTC.

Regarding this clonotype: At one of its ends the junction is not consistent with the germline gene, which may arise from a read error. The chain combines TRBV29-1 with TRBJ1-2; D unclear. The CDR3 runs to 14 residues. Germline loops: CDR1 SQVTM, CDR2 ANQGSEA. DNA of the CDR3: TGCAGCGATGCTCGACCCTTACCCAACTATGGCCACACCTTC. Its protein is CSDARPLPNYGHTF.

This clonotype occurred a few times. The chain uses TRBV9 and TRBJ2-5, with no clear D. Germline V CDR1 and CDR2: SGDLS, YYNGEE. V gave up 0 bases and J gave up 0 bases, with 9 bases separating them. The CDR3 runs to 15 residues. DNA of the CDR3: TGTGCCAGCAGCGTAGAGGCCACTTACCAAGAGACCCAGTACTTC. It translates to CASSVEATYQETQYF.

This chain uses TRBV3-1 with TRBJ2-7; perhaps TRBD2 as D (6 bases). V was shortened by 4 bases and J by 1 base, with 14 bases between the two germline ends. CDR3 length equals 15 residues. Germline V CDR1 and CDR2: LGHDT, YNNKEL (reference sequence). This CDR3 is CASSPGDVLSYEQYF. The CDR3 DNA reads TGTGCCAGCAGCCCGGGGGACGTTCTTTCCTACGAGCAGTACTTC.

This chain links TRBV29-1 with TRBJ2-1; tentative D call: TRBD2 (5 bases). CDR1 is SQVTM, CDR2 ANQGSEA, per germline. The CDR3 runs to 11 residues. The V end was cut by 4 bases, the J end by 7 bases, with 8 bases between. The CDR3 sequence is CSVGRGNEQFF. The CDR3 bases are TGCAGCGTTGGTCGGGGAAATGAGCAGTTCTTC.

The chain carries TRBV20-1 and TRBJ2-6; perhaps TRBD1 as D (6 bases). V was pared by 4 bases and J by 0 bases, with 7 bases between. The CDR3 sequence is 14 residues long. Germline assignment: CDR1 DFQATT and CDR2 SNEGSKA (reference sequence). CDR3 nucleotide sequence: TGCAGTGCTAAGGACAGCTCTGGGGCCAACGTCCTGACTTTC. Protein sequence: CSAKDSSGANVLTF.

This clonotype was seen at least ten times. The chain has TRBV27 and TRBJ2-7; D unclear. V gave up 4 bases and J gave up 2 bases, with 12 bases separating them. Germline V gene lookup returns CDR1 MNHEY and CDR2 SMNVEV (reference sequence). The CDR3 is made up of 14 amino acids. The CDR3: CASSSSVGTYEQYF. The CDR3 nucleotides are TGTGCCAGCAGTTCCTCTGTGGGCACCTACGAGCAGTACTTC.

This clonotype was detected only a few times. The CDR3 here is CASTPPPGQGAVGHEQYF. The DNA for the CDR3 is TGTGCCAGCACCCCTCCGCCGGGACAGGGGGCCGTCGGTCACGAGCAGTACTTC. The chain recombines TRBV5-5 with TRBJ2-7, with 12 bases identical to TRBD1. Unmatched junction bases numbered 18, after V lost 6 bases and J lost 5 bases. Germline values: CDR1 SGHKS, CDR2 YYEKEE (reference sequence). The length of the CDR3 is 18 residues.

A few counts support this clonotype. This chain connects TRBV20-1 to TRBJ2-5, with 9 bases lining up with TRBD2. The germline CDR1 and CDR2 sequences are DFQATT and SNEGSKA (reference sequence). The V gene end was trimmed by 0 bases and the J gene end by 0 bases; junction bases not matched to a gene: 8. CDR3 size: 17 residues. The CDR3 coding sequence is TGCAGTGCTAGAGATCGCGGGCTAGCGGGATACCAAGAGACCCAGTACTTC. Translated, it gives CSARDRGLAGYQETQYF.

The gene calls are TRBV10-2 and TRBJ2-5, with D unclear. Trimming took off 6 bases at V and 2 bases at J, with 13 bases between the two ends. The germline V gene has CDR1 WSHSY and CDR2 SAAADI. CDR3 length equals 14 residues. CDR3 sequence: CASRDPDKQETQYF. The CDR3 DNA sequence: TGCGCCAGCAGGGACCCAGATAAACAAGAGACCCAGTACTTC.

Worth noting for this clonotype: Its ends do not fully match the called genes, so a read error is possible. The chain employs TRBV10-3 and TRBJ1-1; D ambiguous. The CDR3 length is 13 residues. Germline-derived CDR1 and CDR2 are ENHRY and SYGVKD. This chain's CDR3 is CASSSLSIAEAFF. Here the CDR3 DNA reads TGTGCCAGCAGTTCCCTGAGTATCGCTGAAGCTTTCTTT.

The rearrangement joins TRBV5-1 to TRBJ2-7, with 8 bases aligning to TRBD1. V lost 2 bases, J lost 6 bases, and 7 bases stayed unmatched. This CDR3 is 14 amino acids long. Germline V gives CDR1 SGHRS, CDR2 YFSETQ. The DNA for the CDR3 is TGCGCCAGCAGCTTAGGGTTCAGGGGGCCCGAGCAGTACTTC. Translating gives CASSLGFRGPEQYF.

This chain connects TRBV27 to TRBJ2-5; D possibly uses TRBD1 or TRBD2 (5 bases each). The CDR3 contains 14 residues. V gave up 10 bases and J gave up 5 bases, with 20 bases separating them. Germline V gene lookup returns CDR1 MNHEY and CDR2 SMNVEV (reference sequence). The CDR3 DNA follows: TGTGCCACCGGGGCAACTAAATATTGGGAGACCCAGTACTTC. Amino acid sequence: CATGATKYWETQYF.

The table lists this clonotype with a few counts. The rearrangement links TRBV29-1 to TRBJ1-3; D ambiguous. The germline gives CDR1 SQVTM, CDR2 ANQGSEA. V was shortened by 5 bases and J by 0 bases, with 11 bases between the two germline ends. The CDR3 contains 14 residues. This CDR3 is CSVQDSISGNTIYF. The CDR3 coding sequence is TGCAGCGTTCAGGACTCCATCTCTGGAAACACCATATATTTT.

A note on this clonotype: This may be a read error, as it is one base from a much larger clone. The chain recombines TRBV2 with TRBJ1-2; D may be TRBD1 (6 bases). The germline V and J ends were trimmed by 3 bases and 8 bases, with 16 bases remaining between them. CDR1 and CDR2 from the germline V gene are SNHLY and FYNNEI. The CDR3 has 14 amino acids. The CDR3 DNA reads TGTGCCAGCAGTGACAGGGGAAGGATCGAGGGCTACACCTTC. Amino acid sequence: CASSDRGRIEGYTF. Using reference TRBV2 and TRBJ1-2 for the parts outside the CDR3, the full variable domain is EPEVTQTPSHQVTQMGQEVILRCVPISNHLYFYWYRQILGQKVEFLVSFYNNEISEKSEIFDDQFSVERPDGSNFTLKIRSTKLEDSAMYFCASSDRGRIEGYTFGSGTRLTVV.

The CDR3: CASSGTMWEQYF. The CDR3 coding sequence is TGTGCCAGCAGCGGGACCATGTGGGAGCAGTACTTC. The chain carries TRBV7-9 and TRBJ2-7, with D perhaps given as TRBD1 or TRBD2 (5 bases each). Trimming took off 5 bases at V and 7 bases at J, with 12 bases between the two ends. The germline CDR1 and CDR2 sequences are SEHNR and FQNEAQ (reference sequence). The CDR3 covers 12 residues.

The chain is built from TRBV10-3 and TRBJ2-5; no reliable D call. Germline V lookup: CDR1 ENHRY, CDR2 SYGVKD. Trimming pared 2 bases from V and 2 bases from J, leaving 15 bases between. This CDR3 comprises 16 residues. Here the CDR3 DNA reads TGTGCCATCAGTGAGCCATCGGATAAGACTCAAGAGACCCAGTACTTC. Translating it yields CAISEPSDKTQETQYF.

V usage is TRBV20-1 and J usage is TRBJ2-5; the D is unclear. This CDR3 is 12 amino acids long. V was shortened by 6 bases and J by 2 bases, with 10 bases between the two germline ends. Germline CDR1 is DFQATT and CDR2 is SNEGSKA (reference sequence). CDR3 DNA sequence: TGCAGTGCCACCGCGATACAAGAGACCCAGTACTTC. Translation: CSATAIQETQYF.

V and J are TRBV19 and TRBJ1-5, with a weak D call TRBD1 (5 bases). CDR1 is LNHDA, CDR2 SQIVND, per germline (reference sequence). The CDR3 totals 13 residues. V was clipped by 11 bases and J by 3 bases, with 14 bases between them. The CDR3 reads CAWSWGDNQPQHF. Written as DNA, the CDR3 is TGTGCCTGGAGTTGGGGGGACAATCAGCCCCAGCATTTT. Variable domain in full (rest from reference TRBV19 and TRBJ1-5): DGGITQSPKYLFRKEGQNVTLSCEQNLNHDAMYWYRQDPGQGLRLIYYSQIVNDFQKGDIAEGYSVSREKKESFPLTVTSAQKNPTAFYLCAWSWGDNQPQHFGDGTRLSIL.

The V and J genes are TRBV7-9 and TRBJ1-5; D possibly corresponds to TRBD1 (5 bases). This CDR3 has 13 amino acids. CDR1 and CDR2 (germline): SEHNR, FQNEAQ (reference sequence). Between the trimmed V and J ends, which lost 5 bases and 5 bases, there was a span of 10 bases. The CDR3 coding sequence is TGTGCCAGCAGCCAAGACAGAGATCAGCCCCAGCATTTT. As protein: CASSQDRDQPQHF.

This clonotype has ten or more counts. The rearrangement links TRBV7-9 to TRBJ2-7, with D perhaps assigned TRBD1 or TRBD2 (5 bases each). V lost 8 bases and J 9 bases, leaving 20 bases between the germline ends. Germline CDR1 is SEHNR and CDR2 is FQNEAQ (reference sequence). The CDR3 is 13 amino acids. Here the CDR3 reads CASQSTGAAGQYF. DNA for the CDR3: TGTGCCAGCCAATCGACCGGGGCCGCCGGGCAGTACTTC.

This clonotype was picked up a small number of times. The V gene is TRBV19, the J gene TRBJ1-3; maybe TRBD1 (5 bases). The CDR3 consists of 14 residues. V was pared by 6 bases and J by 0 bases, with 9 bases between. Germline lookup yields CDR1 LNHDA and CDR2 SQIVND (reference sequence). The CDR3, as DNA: TGTGCCAGTAGACAGGACCTCTCTGGAAACACCATATATTTT. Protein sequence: CASRQDLSGNTIYF.